The 5 T cell receptor beta chains reported below all come from one sample, sequenced in a study of CD8 T cells in Susac syndrome (dated by TCRdb to 2018 to 2020). The library was prepared using the immunoSEQ multiplex PCR assay. RNA was extracted using the RNeasy kit, and about 0.5 to 1 ug of the RNA was reverse transcribed with random hexamers. TCRdb reprocessed the public reads (quality trimming at Q25 with fastp, clone calling with MiXCR) and kept in-frame beta chains. Entries are consolidated by CDR3 protein sequence, retaining the most common genes and DNA. A total of about 120,000 distinct CDR3 sequences appear in this sample, just under 95% of them only once. The top ten clones comprise around 0.27% of the sample. The sequencing input was CD8+ T cells from PBMCs. The receptors originated from a human donor with Susac syndrome.

The V call is TRBV20-1, the J call TRBJ2-2, with TRBD2 identical over 11 bases. The CDR3 consists of 17 residues. Germline V lookup: CDR1 DFQATT, CDR2 SNEGSKA (reference sequence). J was trimmed by 5 bases and V by 0 bases; bases with no gene match: 8. In DNA, the CDR3 is TGCAGTGCTAGAGATCCCCTTAGCGGGGGGGCAACCGGGGAGCTGTTTTTT. Amino acid sequence: CSARDPLSGGATGELFF.

This chain links TRBV30 with TRBJ2-2; 7 bases agree with TRBD2. The CDR3 sequence is 12 residues long. The V and J ends lost 5 bases and 4 bases, in that order; junction bases with no gene match: 1. The germline V gene has CDR1 GTSNPN and CDR2 SVGIG (reference sequence). CDR3 DNA: TGTGCCTGGCTAGCGGCCACCGGGGAGCTGTTTTTT. Amino acid sequence: CAWLAATGELFF.

The CDR3 spells CSARDASIGETQYF. In DNA form, the CDR3 reads TGCAGTGCTAGAGATGCCAGCATCGGGGAGACCCAGTACTTC. This chain uses TRBV20-1 with TRBJ2-5; D call uncertain. The germline gives CDR1 DFQATT, CDR2 SNEGSKA (reference sequence). V lost 0 bases and J lost 5, with 13 bases in between. The CDR3 contains 14 residues.

The chain employs TRBV29-1 and TRBJ2-3; no definite D call. V lost 7 bases, J lost 2 bases, and 25 bases lay in between. This CDR3 is 17 amino acids long. Germline lookup yields CDR1 SQVTM and CDR2 ANQGSEA. DNA for the CDR3: TGCAGCGGCATTCTCCGAGGCCTCCGCCAACCCACAGATACGCAGTATTTT. Translated, it gives CSGILRGLRQPTDTQYF.

The chain is built from TRBV7-2 and TRBJ1-5; tentative D call: TRBD1 (5 bases). Germline-derived CDR1 and CDR2 are SGHTA and FQGNSA. The CDR3 totals 15 residues. Trimming took 3 bases from V and 6 from J, leaving 15 bases between them. As DNA, the CDR3 is TGTGCCAGCAGCTTCCAGGGAGGGCCTCTTCAGCCCCAGCATTTT. As protein: CASSFQGGPLQPQHF.